This TCR beta chain originates from a study of blood T cell repertoires in COVID-19. The CDR3 consists of 14 residues. Germline V gene data show CDR1 as SNHLY and CDR2 as FYNNEI. Trimming shortened V by 4 bases and J by 0 bases, and 8 bases separated the two germline ends. Two consecutive negative NP/OP PCR tests, clearance, or resolved symptoms defined Cohort 3 recovery. Sequenced by immunoSEQ multiplex PCR; TCRdb stores in-frame clones only, minus some. The data show more than 250,000 clones, approximately 83% seen once. V is TRBV2 and J is TRBJ2-3; no firm D call. The clonotype comes from a man under 40 who had recovered from COVID-19. Specimen: PBMCs or T cells enriched from blood (not recorded which). The CDR3 DNA sequence: TGTGCCAGCAGTGGTGTCGAGAGCACAGATACGCAGTATTTT. The encoded protein is CASSGVESTDTQYF.